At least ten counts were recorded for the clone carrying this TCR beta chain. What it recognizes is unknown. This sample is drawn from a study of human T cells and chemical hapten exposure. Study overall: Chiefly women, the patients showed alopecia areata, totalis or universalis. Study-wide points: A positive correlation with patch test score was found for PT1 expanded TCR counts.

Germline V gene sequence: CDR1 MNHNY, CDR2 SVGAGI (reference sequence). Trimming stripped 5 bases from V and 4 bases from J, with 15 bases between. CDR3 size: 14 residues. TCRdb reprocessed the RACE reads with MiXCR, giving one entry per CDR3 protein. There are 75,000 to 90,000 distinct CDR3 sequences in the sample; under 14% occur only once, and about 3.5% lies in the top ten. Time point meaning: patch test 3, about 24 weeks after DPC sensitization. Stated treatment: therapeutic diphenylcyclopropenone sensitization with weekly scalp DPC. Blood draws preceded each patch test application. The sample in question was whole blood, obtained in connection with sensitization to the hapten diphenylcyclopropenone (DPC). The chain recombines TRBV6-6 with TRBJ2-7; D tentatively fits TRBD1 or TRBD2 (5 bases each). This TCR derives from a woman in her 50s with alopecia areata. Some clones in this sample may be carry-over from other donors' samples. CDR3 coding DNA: TGTGCCAGCAGTCCACCGGGACGGCAGTACGAGCAGTACTTC. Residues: CASSPPGRQYEQYF.